The 32 T cell receptor beta chains listed next were all sequenced from one sample in a study of T cell repertoires in cytomegalovirus infection. Using its own MiXCR run on the reads, TCRdb lists one record per CDR3 protein. The table has nearly 550,000 distinct CDR3 sequences, approximately 15% seen once; the top ten hold roughly a quarter. Material: CD8+ T cells from PBMCs. The receptors originated from a human donor in good health (CMV status not recorded). Some clones in this sample may be carry-over from other donors' samples.

The table lists this clonotype with many counts. The chain links TRBV10-3 to TRBJ2-3; TRBD2 matches 10 bases. This CDR3 has 16 residues. CDR1 ENHRY and CDR2 SYGVKD come from the germline V gene. V trimming: 6 bases; J trimming: 5 bases; junction bases outside the gene matches: 11. This CDR3 reads CAIRPQLAGSLDTQYF. The CDR3 DNA reads as TGTGCCATCAGGCCCCAACTAGCGGGGTCCTTAGATACGCAGTATTTT.

The table lists this clonotype with a few counts. DNA of the CDR3: TGTGCCAGCAGTCCGGGGACAGGGGGGAATTCACCCCTCCACTTT. Residues: CASSPGTGGNSPLHF. The J gene is TRBJ1-6, the V gene TRBV6-6, with 11 bases identical to TRBD1. V lost 5 bases and J lost 7; bases outside the gene matches: 4. The CDR3 sequence is 15 residues long. Germline loops: CDR1 MNHNY, CDR2 SVGAGI (reference sequence).

Many counts were recorded for this clonotype. The V and J genes are TRBV27 and TRBJ2-1; 11 nucleotides line up with TRBD2. CDR1 is MNHEY and CDR2 is SMNVEV in the germline V gene (reference sequence). The CDR3 is made up of 15 amino acids. The trim removed 2 bases at V and 9 bases at J, leaving 6 bases unmatched. CDR3 DNA sequence: TGTGCCAGCAGTTTAGAGGGTAGCGGGAGGGGTGAGCAGTTCTTC. Residues: CASSLEGSGRGEQFF.

For the CDR3, the DNA is TGTGCCAGCAGTTACCGAAGGACAGGCCTTCTCAATCAGCCCCAGCATTTT. Its translation: CASSYRRTGLLNQPQHF. The chain employs TRBV6-2 or TRBV6-3 and TRBJ1-5; TRBD1 agrees at 7 bases. V was clipped by 2 bases and J by 3 bases; unmatched bases: 10. Germline loops: CDR1 MNHEY, CDR2 SVGEGT. The CDR3 contains 17 residues.

The gene calls are TRBV6-2 or TRBV6-3 and TRBJ1-5; 7 bases agree with TRBD1. Trimming removed 5 bases from V and 3 bases from J; junction bases left unmatched: 25. The CDR3 runs to 21 residues. Per the germline V gene, CDR1 is MNHEY and CDR2 is SVGEGT. CDR3 amino acids: CASSTGITSQGGGYLNQPQHF. The DNA of the CDR3 is TGTGCCAGCAGTACCGGGATTACGTCGCAGGGGGGGGGATATCTCAATCAGCCCCAGCATTTT.

This clonotype was seen a few times. V gene TRBV10-1 combines with J gene TRBJ2-5; weak D call: TRBD2 (6 bases). CDR3 length: 15 amino acids. The germline V and J ends were trimmed by 3 bases and 3 bases, with 14 bases remaining between them. Per the germline V gene, CDR1 is WNHNN and CDR2 is SYGVQD (reference sequence). The CDR3 sequence is CASSELIGGEETQYF. The CDR3 DNA sequence: TGCGCCAGCAGTGAACTCATCGGGGGAGAAGAGACCCAGTACTTC.

The V gene is TRBV5-6, the J gene TRBJ2-7; D is possibly TRBD1 (6 bases). The CDR3 runs 16 residues. Trimming left V 3 bases short and J 0 bases short, with 16 bases between. Germline V CDR1 and CDR2: SGHDT, YYEEEE. This CDR3 is CASSYSDRILSYEQYF. The CDR3 DNA sequence: TGTGCCAGCAGCTATTCGGACAGAATCCTCTCCTACGAGCAGTACTTC.

The genes are TRBV5-1 and TRBJ2-5; D might be TRBD2 (6 bases). Germline CDR1 is SGHRS and CDR2 is YFSETQ. Trimming cost V 1 base and J 5 bases, with 18 bases left between them. The CDR3 spans 16 residues. In nucleotides, the CDR3 is TGCGCCAGCAGCTTGTCCCGCGGGGCGGCCGAGGAGACCCAGTACTTC. It yields the protein CASSLSRGAAEETQYF.

This clonotype was picked up a small number of times. J is TRBJ2-1 and V is TRBV27, with 9 positions matching TRBD1. This CDR3 comprises 16 residues. Germline values: CDR1 MNHEY, CDR2 SMNVEV (reference sequence). With V trimmed by 3 bases and J by 5 bases, 8 bases remained unmatched. CDR3 protein: CASSLGPWTGDNEQFF. DNA of the CDR3: TGTGCCAGCAGTTTGGGCCCGTGGACAGGGGACAATGAGCAGTTCTTC.

This clonotype was seen repeatedly, ten times or more. An end of the junction differs from the germline gene, which may be a read error. The V and J genes are TRBV7-9 and TRBJ1-5, with unresolved D. Germline CDR1 and CDR2: SEHNR and FQNEAQ (reference sequence). CDR3 size: 13 residues. The CDR3 region has the DNA TGTGCCAGCACCTTAGGTGTCAATCAGCCCCAGCATTTT. Translation: CASTLGVNQPQHF.

This clonotype was observed a few times. V and J are TRBV29-1 and TRBJ2-1, with no clear D. The CDR3 loop spans 12 amino acids. Trimming took off 5 bases at V and 3 bases at J, with 8 bases between the two ends. Germline V CDR1 and CDR2: SQVTM, ANQGSEA. The CDR3, as DNA: TGCAGCGTTATAATACGCTACAATGAGCAGTTCTTC. Translation gives CSVIIRYNEQFF.

Many counts were recorded for this clonotype. The chain couples TRBV27 to TRBJ2-7; 14 bases align to TRBD2. The germline CDR1 and CDR2 sequences are MNHEY and SMNVEV (reference sequence). There are 15 residues in the CDR3. V dropped 5 bases and J dropped 4; count of bases not matched to a gene: 4. This CDR3 reads CASSAGTSGSYEQYF. CDR3 coding DNA: TGTGCCAGCAGTGCCGGGACTAGCGGGAGTTACGAGCAGTACTTC.

This clonotype was recorded a few times. V gene TRBV6-6 combines with J gene TRBJ2-1; 9 nucleotides agree with TRBD1. The CDR3 contains 14 residues. The ends lost 5 bases at V and 8 bases at J; junction bases unmatched: 7. Looked up from germline, CDR1 is MNHNY and CDR2 is SVGAGI (reference sequence). The CDR3 nucleotides are TGTGCCAGCAGTCTCCGGACAGGGGAGGATGAGCAGTTCTTC. Protein product: CASSLRTGEDEQFF.

This clonotype has ten or more counts. This sequence joins TRBV7-9 and TRBJ1-1; D remains unclear. Germline CDR1 and CDR2: SEHNR and FQNEAQ (reference sequence). The V end lost 1 base, the J end lost 0 bases, and 9 bases lay between the germline ends. The CDR3 is 15 residues long. CDR3 amino acids: CASSLGPQLNTEAFF. The CDR3 nucleotides read TGTGCCAGCAGCTTAGGCCCCCAGCTGAACACTGAAGCTTTCTTT.

This clonotype was recorded a few times. The chain uses TRBV28 and TRBJ2-2; a possible D gene is TRBD1 (5 bases). This CDR3 is 14 amino acids long. Germline lookup yields CDR1 MDHEN and CDR2 SYDVKM. V shed 6 bases and J shed 1 base, with 9 bases lying between them. Here the CDR3 DNA reads TGTGCCAGCAGCGACAGTCGGAACACCGGGGAGCTGTTTTTT. Protein product: CASSDSRNTGELFF.

The V gene is TRBV2, the J gene TRBJ1-4; possibly TRBD1 for D (5 bases). Germline V gene data show CDR1 as SNHLY and CDR2 as FYNNEI. The CDR3 consists of 14 residues. V was pared by 6 bases and J by 6 bases, with 14 bases between. CDR3 DNA sequence: TGTGCCAGCAGGAAGAGGTTAGGGGATGAAAAACTGTTTTTT. Its translation: CASRKRLGDEKLFF.

This clonotype was observed a handful of times. This chain connects TRBV2 to TRBJ2-2, with D possibly being TRBD2 (6 bases). The CDR3 sequence is 13 residues long. V dropped 7 bases and J dropped 4 bases, with 10 bases sitting between them. From germline, CDR1 is SNHLY and CDR2 FYNNEI. CDR3 sequence (DNA): TGTGCCAGCACGGGAGAGGTCACCGGGGAGCTGTTTTTT. Protein sequence: CASTGEVTGELFF.

This clonotype was seen many times. This chain connects TRBV4-1 to TRBJ1-3; 9 nucleotides match TRBD1. This CDR3 region has 14 residues. Unmatched junction bases numbered 4, after V lost 5 bases and J lost 5 bases. Germline-derived CDR1 and CDR2 are MGHRA and YSYEKL. The CDR3 region has the DNA TGCGCCAGCAGCACCGGGACAGGGCGAAACACCATATATTTT. It specifies CASSTGTGRNTIYF.

The chain joins TRBV10-3 to TRBJ2-6; TRBD1 matches 9 bases. The CDR3 is 17 residues long. From germline, CDR1 is ENHRY and CDR2 SYGVKD. V lost 7 bases and J lost 0; bases outside the gene matches: 7. The CDR3 nucleotides read TGTGCCATCACCAGGACAGGGGCCAGCTCTGGGGCCAACGTCCTGACTTTC. Its protein is CAITRTGASSGANVLTF.

Many counts were recorded for this clonotype. The chain joins TRBV7-6 to TRBJ2-7; 7 bases map to TRBD1. V trimming: 5 bases; J trimming: 2 bases; junction bases outside the gene matches: 9. The CDR3 covers 15 residues. Germline loops: CDR1 SGHVS, CDR2 FNYEAQ. The CDR3 DNA reads as TGTGCCAGCAGCCCGACGGACAGGCAGACCTACGAGCAGTACTTC. Protein sequence: CASSPTDRQTYEQYF.

This clonotype was recorded at least ten times. The gene calls are TRBV6-2 or TRBV6-3 and TRBJ1-5; 7 bases fit TRBD1. Looked up from germline, CDR1 is MNHEY and CDR2 is SVGEGT. The CDR3 has 15 amino acids. Unmatched junction bases numbered 6, after V lost 7 bases and J lost 0 bases. This CDR3 reads CASTRQGLSNQPQHF. The CDR3 nucleotides are TGTGCCAGCACCAGACAGGGCCTTAGCAATCAGCCCCAGCATTTT.

This clonotype was detected many times. The chain couples TRBV9 to TRBJ2-3; D ambiguous. The ends were cut back, 0 bases at V and 3 bases at J, with 11 bases in the middle. Germline CDR1 is SGDLS and CDR2 is YYNGEE. The CDR3 consists of 15 residues. CDR3 sequence reads: CASSVDMQETDTQYF. The CDR3 DNA reads TGTGCCAGCAGCGTAGACATGCAGGAGACAGATACGCAGTATTTT.

The table lists this clonotype with a few counts. V and J are TRBV27 and TRBJ2-7; tentatively, D is TRBD1 (6 bases). The V end was cut by 3 bases, the J end by 2 bases, with 11 bases between. CDR3 length: 14 residues. Germline V gives CDR1 MNHEY, CDR2 SMNVEV (reference sequence). CDR3 sequence: CASSFSGAPYEQYF. In DNA, the CDR3 is TGTGCCAGCAGTTTTTCAGGGGCCCCCTACGAGCAGTACTTC.

The rearrangement links TRBV12-3 or TRBV12-4 to TRBJ2-2; 9 bases are a match to TRBD2. With V trimmed by 6 bases and J by 7 bases, 21 bases remained unmatched. The CDR3 is 19 residues long. DNA of the CDR3: TGTGCCAGCAGCGAACCCCGACTAGCGGACAGCTCATCTCACGGGGAGCTGTTTTTT. This encodes CASSEPRLADSSSHGELFF.

This clonotype showed up just a few times. V usage is TRBV3-1 and J usage is TRBJ1-1; D call uncertain. Looked up from germline, CDR1 is LGHDT and CDR2 is YNNKEL (reference sequence). This CDR3 has 14 amino acids. Trimming pared 4 bases from V and 3 bases from J, leaving 12 bases between. The CDR3 region has the DNA TGTGCCAGCAGCCTGGAGGCTCGGGACACTGAAGCTTTCTTT. Protein product: CASSLEARDTEAFF.

The chain joins TRBV7-3 to TRBJ2-7, with D maybe TRBD2 (6 bases). Germline values: CDR1 SGHTA, CDR2 FQGTGA. CDR3 length equals 16 residues. With 5 bases removed from V and 2 bases from J, the gap between germline ends came to 19 bases. The CDR3 sequence: CASSRRAGSFAYEQYF. DNA for the CDR3: TGTGCCAGCAGCCGTCGGGCGGGGTCTTTCGCCTACGAGCAGTACTTC.

This clonotype was detected many times. V is TRBV5-4 and J is TRBJ1-2; 9 bases map to TRBD1. V trimming: 4 bases; J trimming: 4 bases; junction bases outside the gene matches: 5. Germline-derived CDR1 and CDR2 are SGHNT and YYREEE (reference sequence). The length of the CDR3 is 14 residues. CDR3 DNA: TGTGCCAGCAGCGAAGGGACAGGGACCTATGGCTACACCTTC. Encoded protein: CASSEGTGTYGYTF. The full variable domain, rest sourced from reference TRBV5-4 and TRBJ1-2, is ETGVTQSPTHLIKTRGQQVTLRCSSQSGHNTVSWYQQALGQGPQFIFQYYREEENGRGNFPPRFSGLQFPNYSSELNVNALELDDSALYLCASSEGTGTYGYTFGSGTRLTVV.

The chain recombines TRBV19 with TRBJ1-2; TRBD1 agrees at 8 bases. This CDR3 comprises 15 residues. Trimming removed 4 bases from V and 6 bases from J; junction bases left unmatched: 10. From germline, CDR1 is LNHDA and CDR2 SQIVND (reference sequence). The CDR3 coding sequence is TGTGCCAGTAGTACGGACAGGGAAAGGATCGATGGCTACACCTTC. Its protein is CASSTDRERIDGYTF.

This clonotype appeared a few times. The chain uses TRBV6-5 and TRBJ2-7, with TRBD2 matching over 7 bases. The CDR3 length is 15 residues. The germline gives CDR1 MNHEY, CDR2 SVGAGI. Trimming took 0 bases from V and 3 from J; bases not matched to a gene: 5. For the CDR3, the DNA is TGTGCCAGCAGTTACTCGAGAGCGGGGTTCTACGAGCAGTACTTC. Translated, it gives CASSYSRAGFYEQYF.

This clonotype appeared a few times. The gene calls are TRBV9 and TRBJ2-3; 8 bases line up with TRBD2. CDR3 length equals 16 residues. The germline CDR1 and CDR2 sequences are SGDLS and YYNGEE. Trimming removed 3 bases from V and 3 bases from J; junction bases left unmatched: 9. The chain's CDR3 is CASSAGGRRWTDTQYF. CDR3 DNA: TGTGCCAGCAGCGCCGGCGGGAGGAGGTGGACAGATACGCAGTATTTT.

The chain has TRBV28 and TRBJ2-3; no clear D gene. Germline lookup yields CDR1 MDHEN and CDR2 SYDVKM. Trimming cost V 5 bases and J 4 bases, with 13 bases left between them. This CDR3 spans 14 amino acids. The CDR3 bases are TGTGCCAGCAGTGCCGTGGGCATCTCAGATACGCAGTATTTT. Its translation: CASSAVGISDTQYF.

This clonotype was observed a few times. The gene calls are TRBV29-1 and TRBJ1-2; maybe TRBD1 (5 bases). The V end lost 0 bases, the J end lost 6 bases, and 20 bases lay between the germline ends. CDR3 length: 16 amino acids. Germline V lookup: CDR1 SQVTM, CDR2 ANQGSEA. The CDR3, as DNA: TGCAGCGTTGAAGATGGGGACCTCCAGGACGTGGATGGCTACACCTTC. It yields the protein CSVEDGDLQDVDGYTF.